The 13 T cell receptor beta chains listed next were all sequenced from one sample in a study of T cell repertoires in ileal Crohn's disease. Assay used: immunoSEQ multiplex PCR; TCRdb lists only in-frame clones, some missing. The sample includes approximately 29,000 clones, about 81% of them seen just once. What was sequenced was ileal tissue. Receptors originate from an adult with Crohn's disease.

This chain connects TRBV10-3 to TRBJ1-2; possibly TRBD1 for D (5 bases). V lost 6 bases and J lost 0, with 8 bases in between. The CDR3 spans 13 residues. Germline values: CDR1 ENHRY, CDR2 SYGVKD. CDR3 nucleotides: TGTGCCATCAGGGGGGGAGCTAACTATGGCTACACCTTC. It encodes CAIRGGANYGYTF.

In this sample, this clone turned up once. This chain links TRBV4-1 with TRBJ1-3; D not certain. Germline V gives CDR1 MGHRA, CDR2 YSYEKL. With 4 bases removed from V and 0 bases from J, the gap between germline ends came to 4 bases. The CDR3 consists of 13 residues. CDR3 sequence (DNA): TGCGCCAGCAGCCTCTTCTCTGGAAACACCATATATTTT. As protein: CASSLFSGNTIYF.

The rearrangement uses TRBV29-1 and TRBJ1-1; TRBD1 might be the D (5 bases). The CDR3 length is 13 residues. V dropped 4 bases and J dropped 0 bases, with 9 bases sitting between them. Germline V gives CDR1 SQVTM, CDR2 ANQGSEA. The CDR3 reads CSVVGQVNTEAFF. The CDR3, as DNA: TGCAGCGTTGTTGGACAAGTGAACACTGAAGCTTTCTTT.

The chain joins TRBV27 to TRBJ2-7, with a possible D match to TRBD1 (7 bases). Germline assignment: CDR1 MNHEY and CDR2 SMNVEV (reference sequence). Deletions cut 3 bases from V and 3 bases from J, with 15 bases between. CDR3 length equals 15 residues. The CDR3 DNA is TGTGCCAGCAGTTTCGGCGGGACAGCTTTCTACGAGCAGTACTTC. This sequence encodes CASSFGGTAFYEQYF.

This chain links TRBV29-1 with TRBJ1-2; D gene unclear. The V end lost 2 bases, the J end lost 2 bases, and 12 bases lay between the germline ends. CDR1 is SQVTM, CDR2 ANQGSEA, per germline. The CDR3 length is 14 residues. CDR3 bases: TGCAGCGTTGAACTTGGCGGACTCAACTATGGCTACACCTTC. This encodes CSVELGGLNYGYTF.

The gene calls are TRBV19 and TRBJ1-2; no definite D call. Germline CDR1 is LNHDA and CDR2 is SQIVND (reference sequence). Trimming took 5 bases from V and 8 from J, leaving 18 bases between them. The CDR3 is 14 amino acids. The CDR3 DNA reads as TGTGCCAGTAGTCCGAGTCCCCCGGTCGGGGGCTACACCTTC. It translates to CASSPSPPVGGYTF. The complete variable domain, with remaining parts taken from reference TRBV19 and TRBJ1-2, reads DGGITQSPKYLFRKEGQNVTLSCEQNLNHDAMYWYRQDPGQGLRLIYYSQIVNDFQKGDIAEGYSVSREKKESFPLTVTSAQKNPTAFYLCASSPSPPVGGYTFGSGTRLTVV.

J is TRBJ1-2 and V is TRBV9; D gene uncertain. V shed 2 bases and J shed 7 bases, with 12 bases lying between them. This CDR3 contains 13 residues. Germline V CDR1 and CDR2: SGDLS, YYNGEE. In nucleotides, the CDR3 is TGTGCCAGCAGCGTCTCCCCGGGAACTGGCTACACCTTC. Encoded protein: CASSVSPGTGYTF.

The V gene is TRBV5-1, the J gene TRBJ1-4; 10 bases line up with TRBD1. V was pared by 0 bases and J by 7 bases, with 6 bases of the junction left unmatched. Germline CDR1 is SGHRS and CDR2 is YFSETQ. This CDR3 comprises 16 residues. The CDR3 loop is CASSLATGGGGEKLFF. The CDR3 region has the DNA TGCGCCAGCAGCTTGGCGACAGGGGGCGGAGGTGAAAAACTGTTTTTT.

Only a few counts were recorded for this clone. This chain joins TRBV7-9 and TRBJ1-6; D might be TRBD1 (5 bases). Germline V gene lookup returns CDR1 SEHNR and CDR2 FQNEAQ (reference sequence). Trimming pared 4 bases from V and 7 bases from J, leaving 14 bases between. The CDR3 has 15 amino acids. CDR3 sequence: CASSSGGFTNSPLHF. As DNA, the CDR3 is TGTGCCAGCAGCTCCGGGGGGTTCACCAATTCACCCCTCCACTTT.

This chain joins TRBV18 and TRBJ1-2, with TRBD1 identical over 7 bases. V shed 2 bases, J shed 4 bases, and the junction held 7 bases outside the gene matches. Germline V gives CDR1 KGHSH, CDR2 LQKENI. The CDR3 is 15 amino acids. DNA for the CDR3: TGTGCCAGCTCACCATCAACAGGGGACCCCTATGGCTACACCTTC. Amino acids: CASSPSTGDPYGYTF.

J is TRBJ2-5 and V is TRBV7-3; 8 positions match TRBD2. J gave up 2 bases and V 1 base, and 3 bases lay outside the gene matches. Germline V gene sequence: CDR1 SGHTA, CDR2 FQGTGA. This CDR3 is 15 amino acids long. The CDR3: CASSLIRGGQETQYF. As DNA, the CDR3 is TGTGCCAGCAGCTTAATTCGGGGGGGACAAGAGACCCAGTACTTC.

The chain recombines TRBV15 with TRBJ1-6; 9 nucleotides align to TRBD1. CDR1 and CDR2 (germline): LNHNV, YYDKDF (reference sequence). Unmatched junction bases numbered 5, after V lost 4 bases and J lost 7 bases. The CDR3 has 15 amino acids. The CDR3 nucleotides read TGTGCCACCAGCACTAGACAGGGGGTCAATTCACCCCTCCACTTT. This translates into CATSTRQGVNSPLHF.

CDR3 coding DNA: TGCGCCAGCAGCTTGGGCCCCGGTCAAGATACGCAGTATTTT. The encoded protein is CASSLGPGQDTQYF. The V and J genes are TRBV5-1 and TRBJ2-3; D ambiguous. This CDR3 contains 14 residues. CDR1 is SGHRS, CDR2 YFSETQ, per germline. Trimming took 0 bases from V and 5 from J, leaving 10 bases between them. Combining the CDR3 with reference TRBV5-1 and TRBJ2-3 gives the whole variable domain KAGVTQTPRYLIKTRGQQVTLSCSPISGHRSVSWYQQTPGQGLQFLFEYFSETQRNKGNFPGRFSGRQFSNSRSEMNVSTLELGDSALYLCASSLGPGQDTQYFGPGTRLTVL.